This T cell receptor (beta chain) was sequenced in a study of cytomegalovirus exposure and HLA in healthy donors. Findings and caveats of the study: Among TCR beta chains, those listed as cytomegalovirus-associated numbered more than 150.

Assay used: immunoSEQ multiplex PCR; TCRdb lists only in-frame clones, some missing. Of over 100,000 clones in the sample, about 90% were seen once. V was cut by 4 bases and J by 7 bases, with 14 bases left in between. The length of the CDR3 is 13 residues. The germline CDR1 and CDR2 sequences are SQVTM and ANQGSEA. A note on this clone: Its specificity is not known.

The V call is TRBV29-1, the J call TRBJ2-1; TRBD2 might be the D (5 bases). The sequencing sample was made of PBMCs. This TCR came from a woman aged 18-29 years in good health and CMV-seronegative. The CDR3 sequence: CSVGALEGNEQFF. The CDR3 region has the DNA TGCAGCGTTGGGGCTCTAGAGGGTAATGAGCAGTTCTTC.